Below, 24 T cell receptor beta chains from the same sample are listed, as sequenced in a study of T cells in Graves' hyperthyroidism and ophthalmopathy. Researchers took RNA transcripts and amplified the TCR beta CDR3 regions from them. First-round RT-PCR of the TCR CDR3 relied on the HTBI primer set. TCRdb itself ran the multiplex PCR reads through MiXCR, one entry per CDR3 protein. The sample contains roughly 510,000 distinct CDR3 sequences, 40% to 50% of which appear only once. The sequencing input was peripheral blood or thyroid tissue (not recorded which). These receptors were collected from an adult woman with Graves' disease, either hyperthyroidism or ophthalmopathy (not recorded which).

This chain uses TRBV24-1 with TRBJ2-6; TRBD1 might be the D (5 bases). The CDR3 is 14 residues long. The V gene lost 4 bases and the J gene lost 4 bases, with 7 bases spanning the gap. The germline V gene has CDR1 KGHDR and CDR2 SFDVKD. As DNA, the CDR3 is TGTGCCACCAGTGACCAGGGAGGGGCCAACGTCCTGACTTTC. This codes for CATSDQGGANVLTF.

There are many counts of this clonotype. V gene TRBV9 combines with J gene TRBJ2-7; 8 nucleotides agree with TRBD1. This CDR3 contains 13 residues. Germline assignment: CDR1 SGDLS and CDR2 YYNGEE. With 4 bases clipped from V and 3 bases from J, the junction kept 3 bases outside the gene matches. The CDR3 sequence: CASSRTGNYEQYF. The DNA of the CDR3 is TGTGCCAGCAGCCGGACAGGGAACTACGAGCAGTACTTC. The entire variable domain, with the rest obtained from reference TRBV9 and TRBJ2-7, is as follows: DSGVTQTPKHLITATGQRVTLRCSPRSGDLSVYWYQQSLDQGLQFLIQYYNGEERAKGNILERFSAQQFPDLHSELNLSSLELGDSALYFCASSRTGNYEQYFGPGTRLTVT.

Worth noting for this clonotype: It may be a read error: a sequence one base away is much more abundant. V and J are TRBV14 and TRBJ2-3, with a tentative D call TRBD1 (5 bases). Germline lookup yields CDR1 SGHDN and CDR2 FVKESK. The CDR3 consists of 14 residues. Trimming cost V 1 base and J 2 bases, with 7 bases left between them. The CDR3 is CASSQGRATDTQYF. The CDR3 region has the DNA TGTGCCAGCAGCCAAGGCAGGGCCACAGATACGCAGTATTTT.

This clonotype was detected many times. The CDR3 loop is CASAGSPPTGELFF. In nucleotides, the CDR3 is TGCGCCAGCGCCGGGTCCCCTCCCACCGGGGAGCTGTTTTTT. The chain recombines TRBV5-1 with TRBJ2-2; no clear D gene. In germline, CDR1 is SGHRS, CDR2 YFSETQ. The CDR3 is made up of 14 amino acids. V lost 7 bases and J 4 bases, leaving 14 bases between the germline ends.

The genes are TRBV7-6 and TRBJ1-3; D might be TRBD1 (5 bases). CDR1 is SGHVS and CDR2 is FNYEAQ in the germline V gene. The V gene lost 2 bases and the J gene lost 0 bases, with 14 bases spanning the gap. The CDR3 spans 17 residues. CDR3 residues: CASSLSGGKHSGNTIYF. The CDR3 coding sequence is TGTGCCAGCAGCTTATCCGGGGGGAAACACTCTGGAAACACCATATATTTT.

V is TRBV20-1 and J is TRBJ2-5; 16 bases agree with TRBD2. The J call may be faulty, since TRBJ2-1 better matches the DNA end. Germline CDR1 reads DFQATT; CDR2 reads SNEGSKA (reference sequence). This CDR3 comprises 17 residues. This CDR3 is CSARGTSGRAGYNEQFF. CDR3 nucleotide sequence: TGCAGTGCTAGGGGGACTAGCGGGAGGGCCGGCTACAATGAGCAGTTCTTC.

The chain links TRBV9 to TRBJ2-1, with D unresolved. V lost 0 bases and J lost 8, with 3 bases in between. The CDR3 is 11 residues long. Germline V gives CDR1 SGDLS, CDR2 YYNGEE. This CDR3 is CASSVGDEQFF. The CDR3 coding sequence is TGTGCCAGCAGCGTAGGGGATGAGCAGTTCTTC.

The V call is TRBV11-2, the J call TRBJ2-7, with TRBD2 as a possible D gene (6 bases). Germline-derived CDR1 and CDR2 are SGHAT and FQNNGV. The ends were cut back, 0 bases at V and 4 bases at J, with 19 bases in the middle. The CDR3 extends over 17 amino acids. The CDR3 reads CASSLDFSTSLVYEQYF. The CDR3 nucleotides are TGTGCCAGCAGCTTAGATTTCAGCACTAGCTTGGTATACGAGCAGTACTTC.

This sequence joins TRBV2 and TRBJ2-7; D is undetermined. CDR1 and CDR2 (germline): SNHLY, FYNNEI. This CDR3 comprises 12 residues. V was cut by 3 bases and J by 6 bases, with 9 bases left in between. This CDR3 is CASSETRIEQYF. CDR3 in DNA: TGTGCCAGCAGTGAGACGAGAATCGAGCAGTACTTC. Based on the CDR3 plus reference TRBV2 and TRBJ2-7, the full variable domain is EPEVTQTPSHQVTQMGQEVILRCVPISNHLYFYWYRQILGQKVEFLVSFYNNEISEKSEIFDDQFSVERPDGSNFTLKIRSTKLEDSAMYFCASSETRIEQYFGPGTRLTVT.

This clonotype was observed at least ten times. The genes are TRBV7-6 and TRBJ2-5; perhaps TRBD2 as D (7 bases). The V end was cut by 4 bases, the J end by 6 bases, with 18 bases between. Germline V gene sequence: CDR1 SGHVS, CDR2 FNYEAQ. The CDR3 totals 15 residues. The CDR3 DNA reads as TGTGCCAGCAGCTCCCCTAGGGGGAGGGGTAAGACCCAGTACTTC. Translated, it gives CASSSPRGRGKTQYF.

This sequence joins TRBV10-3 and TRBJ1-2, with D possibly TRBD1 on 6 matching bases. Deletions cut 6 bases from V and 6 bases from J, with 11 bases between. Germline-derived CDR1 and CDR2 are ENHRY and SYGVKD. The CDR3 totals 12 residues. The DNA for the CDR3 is TGTGCCATCAGCCGGGGGGCTAATGGCTACACCTTC. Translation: CAISRGANGYTF.

The CDR3: CSAGLAYEQYF. CDR3 in DNA: TGCAGTGCTGGACTGGCCTACGAGCAGTACTTC. The V and J genes are TRBV20-1 and TRBJ2-7; D possibly corresponds to TRBD2 (5 bases). CDR3 length: 11 residues. Trimming took 5 bases from V and 2 from J, leaving 7 bases between them. The germline V gene encodes CDR1 DFQATT and CDR2 SNEGSKA (reference sequence).

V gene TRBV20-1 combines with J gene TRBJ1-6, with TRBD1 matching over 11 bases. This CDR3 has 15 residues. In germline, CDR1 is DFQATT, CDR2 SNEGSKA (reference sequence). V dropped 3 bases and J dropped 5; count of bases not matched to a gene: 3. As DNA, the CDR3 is TGCAGTGCTAGTGGACAGGGGGCCGATAATTCACCCCTCCACTTT. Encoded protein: CSASGQGADNSPLHF.

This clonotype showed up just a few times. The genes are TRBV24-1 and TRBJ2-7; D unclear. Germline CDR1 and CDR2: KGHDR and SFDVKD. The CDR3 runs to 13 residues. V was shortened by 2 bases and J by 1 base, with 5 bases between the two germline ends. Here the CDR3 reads CATSDWGSYEQYF. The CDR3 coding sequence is TGTGCCACCAGTGATTGGGGATCCTACGAGCAGTACTTC.

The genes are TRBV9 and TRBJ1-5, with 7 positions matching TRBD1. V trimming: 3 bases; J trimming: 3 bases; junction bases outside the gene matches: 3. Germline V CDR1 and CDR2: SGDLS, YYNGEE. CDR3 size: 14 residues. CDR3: CASSAGQPNQPQHF. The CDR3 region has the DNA TGTGCCAGCAGCGCGGGACAGCCCAATCAGCCCCAGCATTTT.

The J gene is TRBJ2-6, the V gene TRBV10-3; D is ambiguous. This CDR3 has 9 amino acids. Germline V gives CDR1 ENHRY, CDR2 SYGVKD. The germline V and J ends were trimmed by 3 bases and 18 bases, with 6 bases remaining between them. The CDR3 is CAISDAPTF. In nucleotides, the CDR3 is TGTGCCATCAGTGATGCCCCGACTTTC.

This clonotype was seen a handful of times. Written as DNA, the CDR3 is TGTGCCAGCAGTGCAACAGGGTGCGAGCAGTACTTC. It codes for CASSATGCEQYF. The V and J genes are TRBV2 and TRBJ2-7; tentatively, D is TRBD1 (6 bases). V was trimmed by 4 bases and J by 6 bases, leaving 10 bases between them. CDR1 and CDR2 from the germline V gene are SNHLY and FYNNEI. The CDR3 runs to 12 residues.

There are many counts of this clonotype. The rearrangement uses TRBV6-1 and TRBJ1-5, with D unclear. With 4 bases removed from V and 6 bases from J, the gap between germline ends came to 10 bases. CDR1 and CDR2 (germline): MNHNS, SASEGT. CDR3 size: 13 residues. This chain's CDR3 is CASSVGGIQPQHF. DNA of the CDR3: TGTGCCAGCAGTGTGGGTGGCATTCAGCCCCAGCATTTT.

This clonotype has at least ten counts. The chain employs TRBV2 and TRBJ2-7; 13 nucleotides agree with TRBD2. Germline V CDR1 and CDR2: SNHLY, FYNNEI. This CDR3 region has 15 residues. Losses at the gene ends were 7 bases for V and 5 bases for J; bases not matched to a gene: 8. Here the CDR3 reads CASNVGLAGVHEQYF. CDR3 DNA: TGTGCCAGCAACGTTGGACTAGCGGGAGTCCACGAGCAGTACTTC.

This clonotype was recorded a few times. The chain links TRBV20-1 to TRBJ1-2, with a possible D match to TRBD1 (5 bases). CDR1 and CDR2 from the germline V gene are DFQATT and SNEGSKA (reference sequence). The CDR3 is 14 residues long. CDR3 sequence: CRARGRDRNYGYTF. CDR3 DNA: TGCAGAGCCCGGGGGAGGGACCGTAACTATGGCTACACCTTC.

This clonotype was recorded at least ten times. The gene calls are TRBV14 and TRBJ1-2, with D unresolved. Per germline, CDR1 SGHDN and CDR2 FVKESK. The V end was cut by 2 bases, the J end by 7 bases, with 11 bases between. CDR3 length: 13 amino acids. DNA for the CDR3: TGTGCCAGCAGCCAAAATTCTCAATCTGGCTACACCTTC. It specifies CASSQNSQSGYTF.

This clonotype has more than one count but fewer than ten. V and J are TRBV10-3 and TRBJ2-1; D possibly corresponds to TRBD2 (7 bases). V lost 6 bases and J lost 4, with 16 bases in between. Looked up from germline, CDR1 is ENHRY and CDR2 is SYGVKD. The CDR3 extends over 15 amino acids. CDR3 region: CAISARGGTYNEQFF. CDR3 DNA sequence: TGTGCCATCAGCGCTAGGGGGGGGACATACAATGAGCAGTTCTTC.

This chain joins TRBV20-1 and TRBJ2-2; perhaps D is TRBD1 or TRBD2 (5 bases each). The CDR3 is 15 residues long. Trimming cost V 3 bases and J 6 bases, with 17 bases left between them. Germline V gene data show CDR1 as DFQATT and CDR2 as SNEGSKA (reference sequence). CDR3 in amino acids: CSARTGTLGAGELFF. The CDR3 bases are TGCAGTGCTAGGACCGGGACCCTAGGAGCCGGGGAGCTGTTTTTT.

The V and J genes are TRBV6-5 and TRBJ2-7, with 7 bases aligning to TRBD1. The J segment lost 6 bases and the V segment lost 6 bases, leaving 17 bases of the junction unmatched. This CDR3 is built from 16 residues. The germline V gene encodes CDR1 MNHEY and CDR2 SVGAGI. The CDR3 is CASRPTHLGQVAEQYF. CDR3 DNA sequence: TGTGCCAGCAGGCCCACCCACTTAGGACAGGTCGCCGAGCAGTACTTC.